The 13 T cell receptor beta chains below were found in one sample sequenced in a study of T cells after posttransplantation cyclophosphamide. Control samples came 1 year after myeloablative marrow transplants with methotrexate plus calcineurin inhibitor. Clones were sequenced by immunoSEQ multiplex PCR, and TCRdb holds only the in-frame ones, with some missing. The sample consists of roughly 17,000 clones, about 85% of them appearing once. This sample comprised PBMCs, obtained after allogeneic stem cell transplant with calcineurin inhibitor and methotrexate. These receptors came from a female patient between 18 and 35 years old who received an allogeneic stem cell transplant from an unrelated donor, was CMV-positive, and had acute and chronic GVHD. Some T cells may have come from the graft donor.

The V and J genes are TRBV19 and TRBJ1-4; no reliable D call. CDR1 is LNHDA, CDR2 SQIVND, per germline (reference sequence). V gave up 5 bases and J gave up 4 bases, with 17 bases separating them. The CDR3 is made up of 16 amino acids. The CDR3 sequence is CASSLHPARGNEKLFF. The CDR3 DNA reads TGTGCCAGTAGTCTACACCCGGCCCGGGGTAATGAAAAACTGTTTTTT. Looking up the rest from reference TRBV19 and TRBJ1-4 gives the full variable domain: DGGITQSPKYLFRKEGQNVTLSCEQNLNHDAMYWYRQDPGQGLRLIYYSQIVNDFQKGDIAEGYSVSREKKESFPLTVTSAQKNPTAFYLCASSLHPARGNEKLFFGSGTQLSVL.

The V gene is TRBV5-4, the J gene TRBJ2-6, with D unclear. V was shortened by 4 bases and J by 0 bases, with 8 bases between the two germline ends. CDR1 is SGHNT, CDR2 YYREEE, per germline (reference sequence). The CDR3 length is 15 residues. The CDR3 coding sequence is TGTGCCAGCAGCCCCATTAGCTCTGGGGCCAACGTCCTGACTTTC. Protein sequence: CASSPISSGANVLTF.

This sequence joins TRBV4-1 and TRBJ2-1; perhaps TRBD2 as D (5 bases). The CDR3 is 13 residues long. CDR1 is MGHRA, CDR2 YSYEKL, per germline. V dropped 0 bases and J dropped 5 bases, with 5 bases sitting between them. The CDR3 loop is CASSQEGDNEQFF. The CDR3 nucleotides read TGCGCCAGCAGCCAAGAGGGAGACAATGAGCAGTTCTTC.

The chain couples TRBV6-5 to TRBJ2-1, with D tentatively TRBD2 (6 bases). The V gene's germline CDR1 is MNHEY and CDR2 SVGAGI. There are 14 residues in the CDR3. With 6 bases removed from V and 9 bases from J, the gap between germline ends came to 18 bases. The CDR3 spells CASSQLAQVVEQFF. The CDR3 bases are TGTGCCAGCAGCCAACTAGCCCAGGTTGTTGAGCAGTTCTTC.

This chain joins TRBV19 and TRBJ2-1; 13 nucleotides line up with TRBD2. Germline CDR1 LNHDA, CDR2 SQIVND (reference sequence). V lost 0 bases and J lost 2; bases outside the gene matches: 7. The CDR3 is made up of 19 amino acids. DNA for the CDR3: TGTGCCAGTAGTATAGACGGACTAGCGGGAGCCCGCGCCTACAATGAGCAGTTCTTC. It specifies CASSIDGLAGARAYNEQFF.

The count of this clone is one. The chain combines TRBV28 with TRBJ1-1; no definite D call. There are 13 residues in the CDR3. Germline assignment: CDR1 MDHEN and CDR2 SYDVKM. Trimming took 3 bases from V and 2 from J, leaving 7 bases between them. The CDR3 sequence is CASSFTANTEAFF. CDR3 bases: TGTGCCAGCAGTTTTACAGCCAACACTGAAGCTTTCTTT.

This chain connects TRBV7-9 to TRBJ2-3; a weak D match, TRBD2 (7 bases). This CDR3 has 15 residues. Germline V CDR1 and CDR2: SEHNR, FQNEAQ (reference sequence). Trimming removed 4 bases from V and 0 bases from J, with 11 bases in between. This CDR3 reads CASSWGGGSTDTQYF. The CDR3 coding sequence is TGTGCCAGCAGCTGGGGAGGGGGGAGCACAGATACGCAGTATTTT.

The V call is TRBV6-5, the J call TRBJ2-5, with D hard to call. The DNA end is a closer match to TRBJ2-7, so the J assignment may be wrong. The germline V gene encodes CDR1 MNHEY and CDR2 SVGAGI. This CDR3 region has 15 residues. In DNA, the CDR3 is TGTGCCAGCAGTGTACGGGTATCCCCGTCCTACGAGCAGTACTTC. The encoded protein is CASSVRVSPSYEQYF.

Here the CDR3 DNA reads TGTGCCAGCCCTAACAGGGCCAGCTCCTACGAGCAGTACTTC. Amino acid sequence: CASPNRASSYEQYF. The genes are TRBV27 and TRBJ2-5, with D possibly matching TRBD1 (6 bases). The last part of the DNA fits TRBJ2-7 better; the J call may be wrong. This CDR3 comprises 14 residues. Germline values: CDR1 MNHEY, CDR2 SMNVEV (reference sequence).

This chain links TRBV4-1 with TRBJ2-2; D perhaps matches TRBD2 (6 bases). V was clipped by 0 bases and J by 6 bases, with 11 bases between them. CDR1 is MGHRA and CDR2 is YSYEKL in the germline V gene. This CDR3 has 15 residues. For the CDR3, the DNA is TGCGCCAGCAGCCAAGATTTGCGGGACGCCGGGGAGCTGTTTTTT. This gives the protein CASSQDLRDAGELFF.

This clone was counted only a few times. This sequence joins TRBV19 and TRBJ1-1, with 8 positions matching TRBD1. The CDR3 is 14 amino acids. Per germline, CDR1 LNHDA and CDR2 SQIVND (reference sequence). Unmatched junction bases numbered 4, after V lost 3 bases and J lost 4 bases. CDR3 region: CASSIPTGATEAFF. The CDR3 coding sequence is TGTGCCAGTAGTATTCCGACAGGGGCCACTGAAGCTTTCTTT. Supplemented by reference TRBV19 and TRBJ1-1, the full variable domain reads DGGITQSPKYLFRKEGQNVTLSCEQNLNHDAMYWYRQDPGQGLRLIYYSQIVNDFQKGDIAEGYSVSREKKESFPLTVTSAQKNPTAFYLCASSIPTGATEAFFGQGTRLTVV.

This rearrangement joins TRBV5-1 to TRBJ2-7; maybe TRBD2 (6 bases). Trimming removed 8 bases at V and 3 bases at J, with 21 bases between. The CDR3 spans 15 residues. CDR1 and CDR2 from the germline V gene are SGHRS and YFSETQ. CDR3 in DNA: TGCGCCAGTGGACCGGGACTTCGAACCCACTACGAGCAGTACTTC. Protein product: CASGPGLRTHYEQYF. The full variable domain, in which reference TRBV5-1 and TRBJ2-7 provide the parts outside the CDR3, is KAGVTQTPRYLIKTRGQQVTLSCSPISGHRSVSWYQQTPGQGLQFLFEYFSETQRNKGNFPGRFSGRQFSNSRSEMNVSTLELGDSALYLCASGPGLRTHYEQYFGPGTRLTVT.

The rearrangement links TRBV6-1 to TRBJ1-2, with a weak D call TRBD1 (6 bases). V lost 7 bases, J lost 0 bases, and 15 bases lay in between. The CDR3 has 15 amino acids. Germline values: CDR1 MNHNS, CDR2 SASEGT. CDR3 amino acids: CASTLRQASNYGYTF. The CDR3 bases are TGTGCCAGCACCCTCAGACAGGCCTCTAACTATGGCTACACCTTC.